This record concerns one T cell receptor beta chain sequence. The antigen remains unidentified. V lost 4 bases and J 4 bases, leaving 14 bases between the germline ends. The germline CDR1 and CDR2 sequences are SGHRS and YFSETQ. The CDR3 is 14 amino acids. This record belongs to a study of TIL therapy for anti-PD-1-resistant metastatic lung cancer. General study results and limits: The cohort had more treatment-naive, never-smoker and oncogene-addicted patients than typical.

Time point meaning: pre-treatment sample, taken before nivolumab and TIL therapy. The tumor samples were excised metastases, mostly pleural nodules or supraclavicular lymph nodes. This was the immunoSEQ v3 assay. Data came from immunoSEQ multiplex PCR; TCRdb stores just in-frame clones and leaves some out. Among roughly 50,000 clones listed, 71% were seen once. The receptor was derived from a person aged 25 to 85 with non-small cell lung cancer. The V gene is TRBV5-1, the J gene TRBJ1-2, with D perhaps TRBD1 (5 bases). This specimen was tumor tissue, taken at baseline. For the CDR3, the DNA is TGCGCCAGCAGCGAACCGCAGGGTGGCTATGGCTACACCTTC. This sequence encodes CASSEPQGGYGYTF. Filled out from reference TRBV5-1 and TRBJ1-2, the complete variable domain reads KAGVTQTPRYLIKTRGQQVTLSCSPISGHRSVSWYQQTPGQGLQFLFEYFSETQRNKGNFPGRFSGRQFSNSRSEMNVSTLELGDSALYLCASSEPQGGYGYTFGSGTRLTVV.